The 11 T cell receptor beta chains below all came from one sample that was sequenced in a study of blood T cell repertoires in COVID-19 (TCRdb year 2020). The library came from the immunoSEQ multiplex PCR assay. What TCRdb holds here is the immuneACCESS table cut down to in-frame rearrangements. Part of the clones is not present; checked against another copy, under half of the missing clones reflect an unresolved V gene, and the others are unexplained. The sample table contains approximately 250,000 clones; only one count was recorded for roughly 86% of them. The ten largest make up under 2% of the sample. The specimen was peripheral blood. These receptor sequences come from a woman aged 60-75 years who had recovered from COVID-19.

The rearrangement uses TRBV7-3 and TRBJ2-3, with 10 bases fitting TRBD2. CDR1 SGHTA and CDR2 FQGTGA come from the germline V gene. This CDR3 region has 14 residues. V trimming: 6 bases; J trimming: 6 bases; junction bases outside the gene matches: 6. CDR3 nucleotide sequence: TGTGCCAGCAGGGTAGCGGGGGGACCCGATACGCAGTATTTT. Translated, it gives CASRVAGGPDTQYF.

J is TRBJ1-3 and V is TRBV6-6, with D hard to call. CDR1 is MNHNY and CDR2 is SVGAGI in the germline V gene (reference sequence). The CDR3 totals 13 residues. V was trimmed by 9 bases and J by 1 base, leaving 10 bases between them. The CDR3 sequence: CASESRSGNTIYF. The CDR3 DNA sequence: TGTGCCAGTGAGAGTAGATCTGGAAACACCATATATTTT.

This clone has just one count. This chain links TRBV5-4 with TRBJ1-1, with TRBD1 as a possible D gene (6 bases). The CDR3 extends over 14 amino acids. CDR1 is SGHNT and CDR2 is YYREEE in the germline V gene (reference sequence). V lost 0 bases and J lost 5, with 11 bases in between. The chain's CDR3 is CASSLGGRGTEAFF. For the CDR3, the DNA is TGTGCCAGCAGCTTGGGGGGGCGAGGGACTGAAGCTTTCTTT.

CDR3 region: CASSVAPGGRSGYTF. Written as DNA, the CDR3 is TGTGCCAGCAGCGTAGCCCCAGGGGGCAGGTCTGGCTACACCTTC. This chain uses TRBV9 with TRBJ1-2; 8 bases match TRBD1. The CDR3 extends over 15 amino acids. Germline V gene data show CDR1 as SGDLS and CDR2 as YYNGEE. Trimming cost V 0 bases and J 7 bases; bases outside gene matches: 8.

The chain is built from TRBV11-3 and TRBJ2-1; 9 bases map to TRBD1. Germline-derived CDR1 and CDR2 are SGHNT and YENEEA. The CDR3 has 16 residues. V shed 4 bases, J shed 5 bases, and the junction held 9 bases outside the gene matches. CDR3 residues: CASSSTRGQGDNEQFF. The CDR3 coding sequence is TGTGCCAGCAGCTCTACGAGGGGACAGGGAGACAATGAGCAGTTCTTC.

CDR3 sequence (DNA): TGTGCCAGCAGCTTAGATGGCGCAGGGTATTTGGCGCTGTACAATGAGCAGTTCTTC. Translated: CASSLDGAGYLALYNEQFF. The gene calls are TRBV7-2 and TRBJ2-1; possibly TRBD1 for D (5 bases). This CDR3 is 19 amino acids long. Trimming removed 1 base at V and 4 bases at J, with 23 bases between. CDR1 and CDR2 (germline): SGHTA, FQGNSA.

This clone was observed a single time. V gene TRBV18 combines with J gene TRBJ1-1; D may be TRBD1 (6 bases). This CDR3 has 16 residues. Germline V gene lookup returns CDR1 KGHSH and CDR2 LQKENI. Deletions cut 3 bases from V and 1 base from J, with 15 bases between. The CDR3 DNA follows: TGTGCCAGCTCACCGCTCAGCGGACAGAGGAACACTGAAGCTTTCTTT. Residues: CASSPLSGQRNTEAFF.

The chain links TRBV28 to TRBJ1-3; 7 bases are shared with TRBD1. J gave up 1 base and V 8 bases, and 11 bases lay outside the gene matches. CDR3 length: 16 amino acids. The V gene's germline CDR1 is MDHEN and CDR2 SYDVKM. The CDR3 here is CASLRDSFLSGNTIYF. CDR3 nucleotides: TGTGCCAGCCTCCGGGACAGCTTTTTATCTGGAAACACCATATATTTT.

The genes are TRBV6-1 and TRBJ1-1; D possibly corresponds to TRBD1 (6 bases). Germline-derived CDR1 and CDR2 are MNHNS and SASEGT. The V end lost 2 bases, the J end lost 1 base, and 11 bases lay between the germline ends. This CDR3 has 15 residues. CDR3 nucleotide sequence: TGTGCCAGCAGTGAATACAGGGTATCGAACACTGAAGCTTTCTTT. Translated: CASSEYRVSNTEAFF.

The chain links TRBV19 to TRBJ2-6; tentatively, D is TRBD2 (6 bases). This CDR3 region has 17 residues. Trimming shortened V by 5 bases and J by 0 bases, and 14 bases separated the two germline ends. From germline, CDR1 is LNHDA and CDR2 SQIVND (reference sequence). CDR3 DNA sequence: TGTGCCAGTAGTCTCGGACCGACTAGCTCTGGGGCCAACGTCCTGACTTTC. Encoded protein: CASSLGPTSSGANVLTF.

This chain connects TRBV15 to TRBJ1-6, with D maybe TRBD1 (6 bases). Germline V lookup: CDR1 LNHNV, CDR2 YYDKDF (reference sequence). Deletions cut 2 bases from V and 0 bases from J, with 11 bases between. CDR3 size: 17 residues. Here the CDR3 reads CATSRFTGSSYNSPLHF. CDR3 bases: TGTGCCACCAGCAGATTTACAGGGAGCTCCTATAATTCACCCCTCCACTTT.